This TCR beta chain was documented in a study of naive and memory T cell subsets. Findings and caveats of the study: Potentially, T cell activation and differentiation skew this RNA-based measurement.

The CDR3 consists of 14 residues. Trimming removed 2 bases at V and 7 bases at J, with 15 bases between. Germline-derived CDR1 and CDR2 are SNHLY and FYNNEI. A UMI-containing oligonucleotide was joined by 3' ligation to the TCR cDNA template. Whole-blood samples were under 3 ml of peripheral blood from healthy adult volunteers. Input was about 1 to 1000 ng of DNase-treated total RNA without cell sorting. Four PCR rounds used nested alpha and beta constant region primers plus the SP2 primer. For blood and skin samples, reverse transcription used TCR alpha and beta constant primers. One entry per CDR3 protein results from TCRdb running MiXCR on the 5' RACE reads. The data contain tens of thousands of distinct CDR3 sequences, around 7.3% of them singletons. Of note for this clonotype: Antigen: not known.

This receptor was obtained from a male donor in good health. The chain recombines TRBV2 with TRBJ2-7, with D possibly matching TRBD2 (6 bases). The CDR3 reads CASSELAAALEQYF. DNA for the CDR3: TGTGCCAGCAGTGAATTAGCGGCCGCCTTGGAGCAGTACTTC.